Sequencing of this TCR beta chain was carried out in a study of breast tumors, draining lymph nodes, adjacent tissues. Findings of the study overall: The lymph node origin of tumor T cells was framed as consistent with a hypothesis, not demonstrated.

This clonotype was picked up many times. Its matching antigen is unknown. The lymph nodes were axillary draining lymph nodes from breast cancer patients. The CDR3 sequence is 14 residues long. Germline CDR1 and CDR2: GTSNPN and SVGIG (reference sequence). V was clipped by 1 base and J by 8 bases, with 12 bases between them. From the multiplex PCR reads, TCRdb called clonotypes with MiXCR, one entry per CDR3 protein. The repertoire holds approximately 300,000 distinct CDR3 sequences, with around 31% as singletons. The rearrangement links TRBV30 to TRBJ1-6; D perhaps matches TRBD1 (5 bases). The sequence came from a female donor with breast cancer. Some clones in this sample may be carry-over from other donors' samples. Input material: axillary lymph node tissue. Here the CDR3 DNA reads TGTGCCTGGAGTGGGGGACCCCCGGATTCACCCCTCCACTTT. Residues: CAWSGGPPDSPLHF.